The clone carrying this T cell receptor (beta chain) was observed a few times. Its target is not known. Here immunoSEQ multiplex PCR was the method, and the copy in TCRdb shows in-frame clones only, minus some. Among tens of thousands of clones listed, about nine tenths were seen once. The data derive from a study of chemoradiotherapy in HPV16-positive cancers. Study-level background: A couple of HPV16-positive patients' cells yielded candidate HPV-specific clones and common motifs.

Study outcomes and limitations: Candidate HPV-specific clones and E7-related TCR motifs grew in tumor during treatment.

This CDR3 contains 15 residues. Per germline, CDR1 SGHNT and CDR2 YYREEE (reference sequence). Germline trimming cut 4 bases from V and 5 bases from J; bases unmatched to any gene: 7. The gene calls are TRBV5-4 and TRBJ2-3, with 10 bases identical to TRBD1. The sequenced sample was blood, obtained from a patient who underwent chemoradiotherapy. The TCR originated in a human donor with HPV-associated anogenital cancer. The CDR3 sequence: CASSIRDRGQDTQYF. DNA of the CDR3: TGTGCCAGCAGCATCCGGGACAGGGGACAAGATACGCAGTATTTT.